Listed here is a single T cell receptor beta chain. Its target is not known. Every TCR beta cDNA library bore unique molecular identifiers. MiXCR, run by TCRdb on the PCR reads, gives a single entry per CDR3 protein. The data hold 740,000 or so distinct CDR3 sequences, with approximately 53% observed a single time. The sample comes from a study of post-analysis software for immune sequencing data. Whole-study results and caveats: Roughly five TRBV segments, including TRBV5-6, TRBV5-1 and TRBV20-1, were more frequent in patients than controls.

This CDR3 is built from 13 residues. The germline CDR1 and CDR2 sequences are DFQATT and SNEGSKA (reference sequence). The receptor was isolated from a girl between 10 and 17 years old with multiple sclerosis. The chain recombines TRBV20-1 with TRBJ2-7; the match to TRBD1 covers 9 bases. Matching the DNA end better, TRBJ2-5 makes the J call doubtful. Sample: blood. The CDR3 loop reads CSAYHRGRETQYF. The DNA of the CDR3 is TGCAGTGCTTACCACAGGGGGCGAGAGACCCAGTACTTC.